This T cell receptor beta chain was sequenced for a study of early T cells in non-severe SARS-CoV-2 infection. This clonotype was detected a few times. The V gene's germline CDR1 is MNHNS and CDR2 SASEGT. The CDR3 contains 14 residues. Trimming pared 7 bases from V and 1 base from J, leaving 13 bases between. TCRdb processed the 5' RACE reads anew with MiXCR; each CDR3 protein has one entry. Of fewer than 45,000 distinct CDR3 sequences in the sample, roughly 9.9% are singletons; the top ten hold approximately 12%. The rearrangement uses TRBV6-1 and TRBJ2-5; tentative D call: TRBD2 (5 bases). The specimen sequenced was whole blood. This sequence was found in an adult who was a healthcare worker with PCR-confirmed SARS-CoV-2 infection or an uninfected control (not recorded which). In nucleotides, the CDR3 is TGTGCCAGCACTAAAGGGAGCTCCCAAGAGACCCAGTACTTC. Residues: CASTKGSSQETQYF.